One sample yielded the 23 T cell receptor beta chains listed below, sequenced in a study of OX40 agonist ivuxolimab in advanced cancers. Using immunoSEQ multiplex PCR, the repertoire was profiled, and TCRdb retains in-frame clones only, with some absent. The sample records tens of thousands of clones, about 90% being singletons. Material: CD4+ or CD8+ T cells sorted from blood, obtained in a trial of the OX40 agonist ivuxolimab. Source of these receptors: an adult with an advanced solid tumor such as melanoma, head and neck, liver or kidney cancer.

The rearrangement uses TRBV27 and TRBJ2-5, with D uncertain. CDR3 length: 15 amino acids. The germline V gene encodes CDR1 MNHEY and CDR2 SMNVEV (reference sequence). V lost 4 bases to trimming and J lost 0 bases, with 12 bases between them. The CDR3 DNA reads TGTGCCAGCAGTTACTCCGGTAAAGACCAAGAGACCCAGTACTTC. It yields the protein CASSYSGKDQETQYF.

This clone was detected only a few times. V is TRBV5-6 and J is TRBJ2-5, with 14 bases identical to TRBD2. The CDR3 totals 17 residues. J was trimmed by 4 bases and V by 4 bases; bases with no gene match: 9. Germline V gene lookup returns CDR1 SGHDT and CDR2 YYEEEE. CDR3 nucleotides: TGTGCCAGCAGCATCTCGACTAGCGGGAGGGTTGCAGAGACCCAGTACTTC. It is translated as CASSISTSGRVAETQYF.

The chain carries TRBV7-2 and TRBJ2-2; D may be TRBD2 (7 bases). The germline V gene encodes CDR1 SGHTA and CDR2 FQGNSA. The CDR3 loop spans 16 amino acids. Trimming pared 5 bases from V and 7 bases from J, leaving 20 bases between. CDR3 sequence (DNA): TGTGCCAGCAGCCCAAATGGGGGGGCAACTAGCGGGGAGCTGTTTTTT. It translates to CASSPNGGATSGELFF.

The genes are TRBV5-6 and TRBJ2-3; 9 nucleotides match TRBD2. The length of the CDR3 is 13 residues. Losses at the gene ends were 3 bases for V and 4 bases for J; bases not matched to a gene: 0. CDR1 and CDR2 (germline): SGHDT, YYEEEE. The CDR3 sequence is CASSSSGADTQYF. CDR3 bases: TGTGCCAGCAGCTCTAGCGGGGCAGATACGCAGTATTTT. Full variable domain (missing parts from reference TRBV5-6 and TRBJ2-3): DAGVTQSPTHLIKTRGQQVTLRCSPKSGHDTVSWYQQALGQGPQFIFQYYEEEERQRGNFPDRFSGHQFPNYSSELNVNALLLGDSALYLCASSSSGADTQYFGPGTRLTVL.

The V and J genes are TRBV7-2 and TRBJ1-4; no clear D gene. Germline V gene sequence: CDR1 SGHTA, CDR2 FQGNSA. Trimming stripped 2 bases from V and 3 bases from J, with 7 bases between. The CDR3 extends over 14 amino acids. CDR3 protein: CASSLSQPNEKLFF. The CDR3 DNA follows: TGTGCCAGCAGCTTAAGTCAGCCTAATGAAAAACTGTTTTTT.

The chain uses TRBV7-9 and TRBJ2-2; perhaps TRBD2 as D (5 bases). Deletions cut 5 bases from V and 6 bases from J, with 10 bases between. Germline V gene lookup returns CDR1 SEHNR and CDR2 FQNEAQ (reference sequence). The CDR3 totals 13 residues. The CDR3 nucleotides are TGTGCCAGCAGCCGCGGGTACGCCGGGGAGCTGTTTTTT. Its protein product is CASSRGYAGELFF.

This chain links TRBV18 with TRBJ2-3; the match to TRBD2 covers 11 bases. Germline V lookup: CDR1 KGHSH, CDR2 LQKENI. This CDR3 region has 14 residues. After removal of 4 bases from V and 3 bases from J, the junction contained 0 bases not matched to a gene. DNA for the CDR3: TGTGCCAGCTCACGGACTAGCGGGACAGATACGCAGTATTTT. Translating it yields CASSRTSGTDTQYF.

The V call is TRBV9, the J call TRBJ2-5; TRBD2 matches 14 bases. The germline gives CDR1 SGDLS, CDR2 YYNGEE. The CDR3 consists of 17 residues. V lost 2 bases to trimming and J lost 4 bases; unmatched junction nucleotides: 7. The CDR3 loop is CASSVTSGRAGLETQYF. For the CDR3, the DNA is TGTGCCAGCAGCGTGACTAGCGGGAGGGCCGGATTAGAGACCCAGTACTTC.

This clone is labeled medium-sized. This chain links TRBV29-1 with TRBJ2-7; TRBD1 matches 7 bases. Germline lookup yields CDR1 SQVTM and CDR2 ANQGSEA. The J segment lost 3 bases and the V segment lost 6 bases, leaving 5 bases of the junction unmatched. The CDR3 consists of 12 residues. The CDR3 protein is CSVGGQDYEQYF. The CDR3 DNA is TGCAGCGTCGGCGGACAGGACTACGAGCAGTACTTC.

The rearrangement uses TRBV9 and TRBJ1-4, with 9 bases fitting TRBD1. This CDR3 has 15 residues. Losses at the gene ends were 0 bases for V and 7 bases for J; bases not matched to a gene: 4. Germline V gene lookup returns CDR1 SGDLS and CDR2 YYNGEE. CDR3 sequence: CASSVAPGQGEKLFF. The DNA of the CDR3 is TGTGCCAGCAGCGTAGCTCCGGGACAGGGTGAAAAACTGTTTTTT. Full variable domain (remainder filled in from reference TRBV9 and TRBJ1-4): DSGVTQTPKHLITATGQRVTLRCSPRSGDLSVYWYQQSLDQGLQFLIQYYNGEERAKGNILERFSAQQFPDLHSELNLSSLELGDSALYFCASSVAPGQGEKLFFGSGTQLSVL.

J is TRBJ2-4 and V is TRBV7-9; TRBD1 matches at 8 bases. V lost 8 bases to trimming and J lost 4 bases; unmatched junction nucleotides: 1. The V gene's germline CDR1 is SEHNR and CDR2 FQNEAQ (reference sequence). The CDR3 consists of 12 residues. CDR3 amino acids: CASRDRKNIQYF. As DNA, the CDR3 is TGTGCCAGCCGGGACAGGAAAAACATTCAGTACTTC.

This chain connects TRBV6-1 to TRBJ2-5, with TRBD1 identical over 7 bases. Germline lookup yields CDR1 MNHNS and CDR2 SASEGT. The CDR3 extends over 13 amino acids. J was trimmed by 5 bases and V by 7 bases; bases with no gene match: 7. The CDR3 is CASIRGITETQYF. In DNA, the CDR3 is TGTGCCAGCATCAGGGGGATTACGGAGACCCAGTACTTC.

The chain recombines TRBV12-1 with TRBJ1-5. TRBV12-1 is recorded as a pseudogene. This CDR3 has 14 amino acids. DNA of the CDR3: TGTGCCAGCAGCTTTTGGGGGGAACGACAGCCCCAGCATTTT. Encoded protein: CASSFWGERQPQHF.

The sample holds one count of this clone. The CDR3 loop reads CAWSVIPSPLHF. The CDR3 region has the DNA TGTGCCTGGAGTGTTATTCCTTCACCCCTCCACTTT. This sequence joins TRBV30 and TRBJ1-6; D is uncertain. Germline V lookup: CDR1 GTSNPN, CDR2 SVGIG (reference sequence). The CDR3 is 12 amino acids. V dropped 0 bases and J dropped 9 bases, with 6 bases sitting between them.

V usage is TRBV27 and J usage is TRBJ2-2, with D possibly TRBD2 on 6 matching bases. This CDR3 region has 14 residues. Trimming stripped 6 bases from V and 1 base from J, with 9 bases between. Germline CDR1 reads MNHEY; CDR2 reads SMNVEV (reference sequence). CDR3 protein: CASRAGRNTGELFF. The CDR3 nucleotides are TGTGCCAGCAGGGCCGGGAGGAACACCGGGGAGCTGTTTTTT.

The gene calls are TRBV29-1 and TRBJ1-1; no reliable D call. With 7 bases removed from V and 6 bases from J, the gap between germline ends came to 15 bases. Germline CDR1 and CDR2: SQVTM and ANQGSEA. The CDR3 totals 12 residues. CDR3 bases: TGCAGCGCAAGGCCGGGGAGAGCTGAAGCTTTCTTT. Protein product: CSARPGRAEAFF. The whole variable domain, remainder taken from reference TRBV29-1 and TRBJ1-1, is SAVISQKPSRDICQRGTSLTIQCQVDSQVTMMFWYRQQPGQSLTLIATANQGSEATYESGFVIDKFPISRPNLTFSTLTVSNMSPEDSSIYLCSARPGRAEAFFGQGTRLTVV.

V usage is TRBV7-9 and J usage is TRBJ1-4; TRBD1 aligns across 7 bases. Per germline, CDR1 SEHNR and CDR2 FQNEAQ (reference sequence). V shed 3 bases, J shed 8 bases, and the junction held 12 bases outside the gene matches. The CDR3 sequence is 16 residues long. CDR3 sequence (DNA): TGTGCCAGCAGCTTCTTAGGGACAGCCGGACGGGAAAAACTGTTTTTT. This codes for CASSFLGTAGREKLFF.

The chain couples TRBV19 to TRBJ1-2, with 7 bases aligning to TRBD1. J gave up 3 bases and V 4 bases, and 8 bases lay outside the gene matches. The germline V gene encodes CDR1 LNHDA and CDR2 SQIVND (reference sequence). The CDR3 runs to 15 residues. As DNA, the CDR3 is TGTGCCAGTAGTAACCCGACAGGGTTGGACTATGGCTACACCTTC. It encodes CASSNPTGLDYGYTF.

The rearrangement uses TRBV4-3 and TRBJ2-5; TRBD2 aligns across 11 bases. V was pared by 2 bases and J by 4 bases, with 6 bases of the junction left unmatched. The CDR3 loop spans 16 amino acids. Germline V gene lookup returns CDR1 LGHNA and CDR2 YSLEER. The CDR3 reads CASSQQLAGGVETQYF. Written as DNA, the CDR3 is TGCGCCAGCAGCCAACAGTTAGCGGGAGGGGTAGAGACCCAGTACTTC.

This chain joins TRBV4-3 and TRBJ2-1; D remains ambiguous. With 4 bases removed from V and 10 bases from J, the gap between germline ends came to 14 bases. The CDR3 contains 13 residues. CDR1 is LGHNA and CDR2 is YSLEER in the germline V gene. The CDR3 spells CASSPLGGDEQFF. For the CDR3, the DNA is TGCGCCAGCAGCCCACTCGGCGGAGACGAGCAGTTCTTC.

The chain couples TRBV7-9 to TRBJ2-7; D possibly uses TRBD1 or TRBD2 (5 bases each). V lost 5 bases, J lost 2 bases, and 13 bases lay in between. The CDR3 runs 14 residues. Germline values: CDR1 SEHNR, CDR2 FQNEAQ (reference sequence). CDR3 protein: CASSRGDGPYEQYF. Here the CDR3 DNA reads TGTGCCAGCAGCCGAGGGGACGGCCCCTACGAGCAGTACTTC.

The chain is built from TRBV28 and TRBJ1-3, with unresolved D. This CDR3 has 10 residues. Trimming pared 7 bases from V and 6 bases from J, leaving 4 bases between. Germline assignment: CDR1 MDHEN and CDR2 SYDVKM. The CDR3 loop is CASILNTIYF. In nucleotides, the CDR3 is TGTGCCAGCATCCTAAACACCATATATTTT.

This chain uses TRBV7-2 with TRBJ1-2, with a tentative D call TRBD1 (5 bases). This CDR3 comprises 14 residues. Germline values: CDR1 SGHTA, CDR2 FQGNSA. V lost 5 bases and J lost 2, with 12 bases in between. CDR3 protein: CASSTYQGNYGYTF. The CDR3 DNA follows: TGTGCCAGCAGCACCTACCAGGGAAACTATGGCTACACCTTC.